Sequencing of this T cell receptor beta chain was carried out in a study of blood T cell repertoires in COVID-19. Study context: Acute and convalescent COVID-19 specimens originated in the United States, Italy and Spain.

Study processing details: Counts of nucleated cells, estimated from reference gene primer amplification, were obtained. Assay: immunoSEQ multiplex PCR; the TCRdb copy retains only in-frame clones and omits some. That table furnishes V, J and clone size, whereas the DNA furnished D and trimming. The top ten clones hold 2.5% to 3.5% of a sample with around 150,000 clones, around 91% of them seen once. Trimming took 3 bases from V and 6 from J, leaving 10 bases between them. Germline values: CDR1 MNHEY, CDR2 SVGAGI. The CDR3 spans 13 residues. This clone was counted once. The sample comprised peripheral blood. This TCR derives from a woman in her sixties or seventies with active COVID-19. The rearrangement links TRBV6-5 to TRBJ2-3, with a tentative D call TRBD1 (6 bases). Here the CDR3 DNA reads TGTGCCAGCAGTTATAGACAGGCGGATACGCAGTATTTT. It yields the protein CASSYRQADTQYF.